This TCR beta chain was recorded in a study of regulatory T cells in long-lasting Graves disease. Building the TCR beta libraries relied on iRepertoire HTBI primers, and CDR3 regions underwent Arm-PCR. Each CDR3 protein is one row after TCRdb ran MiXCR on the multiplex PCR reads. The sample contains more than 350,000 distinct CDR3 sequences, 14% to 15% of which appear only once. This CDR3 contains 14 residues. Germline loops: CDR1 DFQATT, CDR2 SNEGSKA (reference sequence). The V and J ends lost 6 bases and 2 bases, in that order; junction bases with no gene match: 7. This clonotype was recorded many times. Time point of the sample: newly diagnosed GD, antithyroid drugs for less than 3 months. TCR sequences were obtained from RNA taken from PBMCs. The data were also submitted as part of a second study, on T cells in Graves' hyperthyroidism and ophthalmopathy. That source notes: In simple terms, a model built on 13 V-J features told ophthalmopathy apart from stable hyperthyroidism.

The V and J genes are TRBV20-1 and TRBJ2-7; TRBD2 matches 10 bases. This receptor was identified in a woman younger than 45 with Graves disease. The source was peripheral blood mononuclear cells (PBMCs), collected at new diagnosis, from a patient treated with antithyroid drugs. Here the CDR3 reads CSARASGSPYEQYF. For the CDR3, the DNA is TGCAGTGCCCGCGCTAGCGGGAGTCCCTACGAGCAGTACTTC.